The 8 T cell receptor beta chains presented below share a single source sample, sequenced in a study of PD-L1 blockade in urothelial cancer. Sequencing used immunoSEQ multiplex PCR; TCRdb keeps in-frame clones, though not all of them. The sample has approximately 110,000 clones; around 85% are singletons. Sample: PBMCs, taken around atezolizumab (anti-PD-L1) treatment. All receptors come from a man aged 45-60 years with urothelial cancer.

The V gene is TRBV10-3, the J gene TRBJ2-7, with TRBD1 matching over 7 bases. CDR3 length equals 14 residues. CDR1 and CDR2 (germline): ENHRY, SYGVKD. The junction had 8 bases not matched to a gene; V was cut back by 6 bases and J by 3 bases. The CDR3 nucleotides read TGTGCCATCAGCGACCACCGGGACAGCTACGAGCAGTACTTC. This gives the protein CAISDHRDSYEQYF.

The J gene is TRBJ1-6, the V gene TRBV11-2; 7 bases align to TRBD1. V lost 0 bases to trimming and J lost 5 bases; unmatched junction nucleotides: 13. Germline assignment: CDR1 SGHAT and CDR2 FQNNGV. The CDR3 is 19 amino acids. CDR3 sequence reads: CASSLDRKGAGMNNSPLHF. The DNA of the CDR3 is TGTGCCAGCAGCTTAGATCGAAAGGGGGCAGGGATGAATAATTCACCCCTCCACTTT.

V and J are TRBV4-1 and TRBJ2-1; D ambiguous. V gave up 1 base and J gave up 3 bases, with 13 bases separating them. Looked up from germline, CDR1 is MGHRA and CDR2 is YSYEKL. This CDR3 is 16 amino acids long. The CDR3 region has the DNA TGCGCCAGCAGCCAAGTGAATCTCGTCAGCTACAATGAGCAGTTCTTC. Translation gives CASSQVNLVSYNEQFF.

This rearrangement joins TRBV19 to TRBJ1-2, with TRBD1 matching over 7 bases. From germline, CDR1 is LNHDA and CDR2 SQIVND (reference sequence). Trimming cost V 4 bases and J 2 bases; bases outside gene matches: 16. CDR3 length equals 18 residues. CDR3 in amino acids: CASSTRGTANRPNYGYTF. The CDR3 nucleotides are TGTGCCAGTAGTACCCGAGGGACAGCAAACCGGCCAAACTATGGCTACACCTTC.

The chain employs TRBV11-2 and TRBJ2-2, with D possibly TRBD1 on 5 matching bases. Looked up from germline, CDR1 is SGHAT and CDR2 is FQNNGV. CDR3 size: 17 residues. Trimming removed 1 base at V and 6 bases at J, with 18 bases between. CDR3 loop: CASSLAGLGALAGELFF. CDR3 sequence (DNA): TGTGCCAGCAGCTTAGCAGGTCTAGGGGCCCTAGCCGGGGAGCTGTTTTTT.

The V call is TRBV19, the J call TRBJ2-7; 7 nucleotides align to TRBD2. V lost 3 bases to trimming and J lost 4 bases; unmatched junction nucleotides: 3. The V gene's germline CDR1 is LNHDA and CDR2 SQIVND (reference sequence). The CDR3 has 13 residues. CDR3 protein: CASSIGRGYEQYF. In DNA form, the CDR3 reads TGTGCCAGTAGTATCGGGCGGGGGTACGAGCAGTACTTC.

The chain uses TRBV19 and TRBJ2-1; TRBD2 agrees at 9 bases. The germline CDR1 and CDR2 sequences are LNHDA and SQIVND (reference sequence). The CDR3 is made up of 15 amino acids. V lost 7 bases, J lost 7 bases, and 11 bases stayed unmatched. The CDR3 DNA is TGTGCCAGTAAAGTGGGGGCTAGCGGGAAAAATGAGCAGTTCTTC. The encoded protein is CASKVGASGKNEQFF.

The V and J genes are TRBV7-3 and TRBJ2-3, with D hard to call. Trimming took off 5 bases at V and 6 bases at J, with 9 bases between the two ends. Per the germline V gene, CDR1 is SGHTA and CDR2 is FQGTGA. This CDR3 contains 12 residues. The CDR3 region has the DNA TGTGCCAGCAGCGCTCCTAGGGATACGCAGTATTTT. Translated, it gives CASSAPRDTQYF.